Ten or more counts support the clone carrying this T cell receptor beta chain. Its target is not known. The TCR beta CDR3 regions underwent amplification using RNA transcripts as the source. In the first-round RT-PCR of the TCR CDR3, the HTBI primer set was used. TCRdb independently ran MiXCR on the multiplex PCR reads; one entry per CDR3 protein. The sample records some 400,000 distinct CDR3 sequences, about a fifth being singletons. This specimen comes from a study of T cells in Graves' hyperthyroidism and ophthalmopathy. Study outcomes and limitations: In blood, most of the thyroid clonotypes expanded above 0.001 were also present.

Germline V CDR1 and CDR2: MNHEY, SVGAGI. V gave up 2 bases and J gave up 3 bases; unmatched junction bases: 7. This CDR3 comprises 15 residues. The source is a woman younger than 35 with Graves' hyperthyroidism. The sample consisted of blood. The genes are TRBV6-5 and TRBJ2-7; 7 positions agree with TRBD1. The CDR3 nucleotides read TGTGCCAGCAGTTACGAGGGACAGTCACGCTACGAGCAGTACTTC. This encodes CASSYEGQSRYEQYF.